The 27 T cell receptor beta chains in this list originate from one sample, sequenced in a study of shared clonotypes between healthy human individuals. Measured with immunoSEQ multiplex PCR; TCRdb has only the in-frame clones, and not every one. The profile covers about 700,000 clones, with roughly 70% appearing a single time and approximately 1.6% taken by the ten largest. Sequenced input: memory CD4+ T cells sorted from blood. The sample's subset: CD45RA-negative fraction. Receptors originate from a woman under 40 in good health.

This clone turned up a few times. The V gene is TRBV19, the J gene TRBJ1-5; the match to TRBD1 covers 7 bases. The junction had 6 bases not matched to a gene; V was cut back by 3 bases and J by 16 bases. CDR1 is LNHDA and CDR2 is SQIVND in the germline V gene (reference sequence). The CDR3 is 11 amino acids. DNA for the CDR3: TGTGCCAGTAGTATGACAGGGCCTTACCATTTT. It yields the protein CASSMTGPYHF.

The CDR3 region is CASSVGFLAGVGDEQFF. Here the CDR3 DNA reads TGTGCCAGCAGCGTAGGGTTCCTAGCGGGAGTCGGCGATGAGCAGTTCTTC. V gene TRBV9 combines with J gene TRBJ2-1; TRBD2 matches 10 bases. Germline-derived CDR1 and CDR2 are SGDLS and YYNGEE. This CDR3 comprises 17 residues. The ends lost 0 bases at V and 8 bases at J; junction bases unmatched: 11. The entire variable domain, with the rest obtained from reference TRBV9 and TRBJ2-1, is as follows: DSGVTQTPKHLITATGQRVTLRCSPRSGDLSVYWYQQSLDQGLQFLIQYYNGEERAKGNILERFSAQQFPDLHSELNLSSLELGDSALYFCASSVGFLAGVGDEQFFGPGTRLTVL.

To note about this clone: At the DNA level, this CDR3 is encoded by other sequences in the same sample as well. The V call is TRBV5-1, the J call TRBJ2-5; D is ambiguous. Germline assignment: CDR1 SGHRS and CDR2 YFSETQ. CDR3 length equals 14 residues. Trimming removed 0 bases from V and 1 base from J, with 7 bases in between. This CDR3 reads CASSLATSQETQYF. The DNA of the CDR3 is TGCGCCAGCAGCTTGGCGACGTCCCAAGAGACCCAGTACTTC.

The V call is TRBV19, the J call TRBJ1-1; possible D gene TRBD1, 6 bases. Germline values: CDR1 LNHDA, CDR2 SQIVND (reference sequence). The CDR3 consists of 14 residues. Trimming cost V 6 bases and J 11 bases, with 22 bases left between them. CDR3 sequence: CASSPEGGRGWAFF. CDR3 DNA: TGTGCCAGTAGCCCCGAGGGGGGCCGAGGTTGGGCTTTCTTT. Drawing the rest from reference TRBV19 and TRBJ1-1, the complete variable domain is DGGITQSPKYLFRKEGQNVTLSCEQNLNHDAMYWYRQDPGQGLRLIYYSQIVNDFQKGDIAEGYSVSREKKESFPLTVTSAQKNPTAFYLCASSPEGGRGWAFFGQGTRLTVV.

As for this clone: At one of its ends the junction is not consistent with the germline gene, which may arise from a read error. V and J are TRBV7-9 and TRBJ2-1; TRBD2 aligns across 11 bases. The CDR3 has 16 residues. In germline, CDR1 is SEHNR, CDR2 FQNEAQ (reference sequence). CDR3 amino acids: CASSLLLAGDYDEQFF. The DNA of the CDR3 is TGTGCCAGCAGCTTATTACTAGCGGGAGACTACGATGAGCAGTTCTTC.

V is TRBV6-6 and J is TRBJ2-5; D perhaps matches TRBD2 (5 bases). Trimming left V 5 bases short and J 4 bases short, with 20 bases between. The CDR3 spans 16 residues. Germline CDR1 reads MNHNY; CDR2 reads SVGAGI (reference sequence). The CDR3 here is CASSPFLTVEGETQYF. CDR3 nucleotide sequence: TGTGCCAGCAGTCCCTTCCTCACCGTAGAGGGAGAGACCCAGTACTTC.

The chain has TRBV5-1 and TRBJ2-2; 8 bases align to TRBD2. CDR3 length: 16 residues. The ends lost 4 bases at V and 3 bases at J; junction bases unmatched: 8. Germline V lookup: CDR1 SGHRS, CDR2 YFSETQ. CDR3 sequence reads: CASSGRTSLDTGELFF. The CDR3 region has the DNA TGCGCCAGCAGCGGACGGACTAGCCTGGACACCGGGGAGCTGTTTTTT.

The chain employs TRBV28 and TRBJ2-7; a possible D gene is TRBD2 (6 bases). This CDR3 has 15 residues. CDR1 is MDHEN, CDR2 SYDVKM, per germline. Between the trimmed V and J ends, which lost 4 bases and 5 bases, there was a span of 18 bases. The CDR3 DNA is TGTGCCAGCAGTTCAACCTCTAGGAGGGGCGACGAGCAGTACTTC. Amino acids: CASSSTSRRGDEQYF.

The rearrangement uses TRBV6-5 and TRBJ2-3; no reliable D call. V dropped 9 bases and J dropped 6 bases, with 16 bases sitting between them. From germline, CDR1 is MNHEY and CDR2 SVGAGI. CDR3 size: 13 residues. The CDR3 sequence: CASTTRLGDTQYF. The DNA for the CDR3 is TGTGCCAGTACCACCAGGCTTGGTGATACGCAGTATTTT.

The CDR3 region has the DNA TGTGCCAGCAGCTTAGCCCCCTTGCTAGCGGGAAACCAAGAGACCCAGTACTTC. Its translation is CASSLAPLLAGNQETQYF. V is TRBV7-6 and J is TRBJ2-5; 9 bases line up with TRBD2. Germline lookup yields CDR1 SGHVS and CDR2 FNYEAQ. After removal of 0 bases from V and 0 bases from J, the junction contained 8 bases not matched to a gene. The CDR3 totals 18 residues. Together with reference TRBV7-6 and TRBJ2-5, the CDR3 gives the full variable domain: GAGVSQSPRYKVTKRGQDVALRCDPISGHVSLYWYRQALGQGPEFLTYFNYEAQQDKSGLPNDRFSAERPEGSISTLTIQRTEQRDSAMYRCASSLAPLLAGNQETQYFGPGTRLLVL.

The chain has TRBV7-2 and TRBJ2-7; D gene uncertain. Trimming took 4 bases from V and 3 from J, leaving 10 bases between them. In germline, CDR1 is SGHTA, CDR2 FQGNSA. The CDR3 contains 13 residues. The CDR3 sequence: CASSWGSIYEQYF. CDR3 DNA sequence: TGTGCCAGCAGCTGGGGTTCCATCTACGAGCAGTACTTC.

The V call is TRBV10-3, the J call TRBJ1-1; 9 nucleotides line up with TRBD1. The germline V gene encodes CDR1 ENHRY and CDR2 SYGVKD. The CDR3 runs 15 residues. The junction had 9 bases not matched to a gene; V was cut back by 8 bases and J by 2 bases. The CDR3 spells CAISGTGSKNTEAFF. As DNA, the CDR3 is TGTGCCATCTCCGGGACAGGGAGTAAAAACACTGAAGCTTTCTTT.

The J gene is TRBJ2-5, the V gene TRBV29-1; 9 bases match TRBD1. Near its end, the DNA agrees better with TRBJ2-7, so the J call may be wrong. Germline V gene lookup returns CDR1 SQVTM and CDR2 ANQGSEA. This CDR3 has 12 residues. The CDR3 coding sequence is TGCAGCGTTAGGGACAGGGCCTACGAGCAGTACTTC. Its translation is CSVRDRAYEQYF.

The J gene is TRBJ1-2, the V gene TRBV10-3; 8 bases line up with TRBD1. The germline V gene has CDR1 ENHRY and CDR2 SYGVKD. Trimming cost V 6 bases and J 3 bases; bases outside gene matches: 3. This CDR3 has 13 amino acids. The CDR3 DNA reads TGTGCCATCAGCCTGGGACAGGACTATGGCTACACCTTC. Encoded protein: CAISLGQDYGYTF.

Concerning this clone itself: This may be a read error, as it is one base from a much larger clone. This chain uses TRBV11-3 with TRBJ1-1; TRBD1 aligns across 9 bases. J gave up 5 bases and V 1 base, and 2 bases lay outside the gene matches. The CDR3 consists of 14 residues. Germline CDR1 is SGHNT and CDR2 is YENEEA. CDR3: CASSLGQGETEAFF. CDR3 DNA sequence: TGTGCCAGCAGCTTAGGACAGGGGGAAACTGAAGCTTTCTTT.

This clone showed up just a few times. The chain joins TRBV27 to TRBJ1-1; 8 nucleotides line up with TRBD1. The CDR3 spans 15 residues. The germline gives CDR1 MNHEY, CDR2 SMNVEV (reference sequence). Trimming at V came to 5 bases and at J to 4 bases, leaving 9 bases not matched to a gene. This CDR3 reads CASSIWTGRVTEAFF. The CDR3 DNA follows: TGTGCCAGCAGTATATGGACAGGGCGGGTCACTGAAGCTTTCTTT.

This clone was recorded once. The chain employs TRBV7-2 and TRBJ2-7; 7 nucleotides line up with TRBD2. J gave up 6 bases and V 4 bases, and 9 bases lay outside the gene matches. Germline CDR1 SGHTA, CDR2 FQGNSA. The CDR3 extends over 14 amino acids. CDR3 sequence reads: CASSSRDYHSEQYF. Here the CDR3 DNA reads TGTGCCAGCAGCTCCCGGGACTACCATTCCGAGCAGTACTTC.

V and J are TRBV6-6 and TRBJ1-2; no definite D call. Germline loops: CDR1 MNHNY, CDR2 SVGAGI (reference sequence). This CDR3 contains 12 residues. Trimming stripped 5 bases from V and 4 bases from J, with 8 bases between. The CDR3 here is CASSKWGYGYTF. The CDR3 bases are TGTGCCAGCAGTAAATGGGGCTATGGCTACACCTTC.

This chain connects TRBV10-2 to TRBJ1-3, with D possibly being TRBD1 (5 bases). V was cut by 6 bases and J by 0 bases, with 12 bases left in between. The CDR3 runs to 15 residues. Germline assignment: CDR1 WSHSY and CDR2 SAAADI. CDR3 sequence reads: CASSPQGNSGNTIYF. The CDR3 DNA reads TGCGCCAGCAGCCCTCAGGGTAACTCTGGAAACACCATATATTTT.

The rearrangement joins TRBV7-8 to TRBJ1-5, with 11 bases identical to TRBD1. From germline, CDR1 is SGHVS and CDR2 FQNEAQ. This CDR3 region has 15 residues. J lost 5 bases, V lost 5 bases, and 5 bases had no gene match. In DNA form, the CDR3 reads TGTGCCAGCAGCCGGGACAGGGGGGGATATCAGCCCCAGCATTTT. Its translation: CASSRDRGGYQPQHF.

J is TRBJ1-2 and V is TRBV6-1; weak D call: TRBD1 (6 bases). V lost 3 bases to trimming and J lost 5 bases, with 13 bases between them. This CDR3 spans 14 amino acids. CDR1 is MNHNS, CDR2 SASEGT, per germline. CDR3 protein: CASSDRGAGYGYTF. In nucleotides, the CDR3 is TGTGCCAGCAGTGACCGGGGGGCAGGTTATGGCTACACCTTC.

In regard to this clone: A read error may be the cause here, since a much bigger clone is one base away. Here the CDR3 reads CASSFQNQPQHF. The CDR3 DNA reads as TGTGCCAGCAGCTTTCAGAATCAGCCCCAGCATTTT. V gene TRBV7-9 combines with J gene TRBJ1-5; D is uncertain. The CDR3 is made up of 12 amino acids. Germline V CDR1 and CDR2: SEHNR, FQNEAQ (reference sequence). V lost 3 bases and J 4 bases, leaving 4 bases between the germline ends.

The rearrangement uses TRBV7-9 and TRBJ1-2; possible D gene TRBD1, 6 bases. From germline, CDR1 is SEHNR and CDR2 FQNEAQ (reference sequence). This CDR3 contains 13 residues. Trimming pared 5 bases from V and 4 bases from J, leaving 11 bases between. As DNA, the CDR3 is TGTGCCAGCAGCCCGCAACAGGGCTATGGCTACACCTTC. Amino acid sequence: CASSPQQGYGYTF.

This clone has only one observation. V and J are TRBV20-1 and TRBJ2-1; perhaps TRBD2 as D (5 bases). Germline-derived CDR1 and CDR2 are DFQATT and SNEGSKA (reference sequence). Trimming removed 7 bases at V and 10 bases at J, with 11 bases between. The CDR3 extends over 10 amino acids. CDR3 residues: CSVSREEQFF. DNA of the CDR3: TGCAGTGTATCCCGGGAAGAGCAGTTCTTC.

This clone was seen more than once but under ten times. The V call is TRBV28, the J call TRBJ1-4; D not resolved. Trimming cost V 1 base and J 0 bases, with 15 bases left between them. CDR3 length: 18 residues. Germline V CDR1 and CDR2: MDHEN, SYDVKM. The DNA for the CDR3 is TGTGCCAGCAGTTTATATGGGCCTCCATTTGCAACTAATGAAAAACTGTTTTTT. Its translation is CASSLYGPPFATNEKLFF.

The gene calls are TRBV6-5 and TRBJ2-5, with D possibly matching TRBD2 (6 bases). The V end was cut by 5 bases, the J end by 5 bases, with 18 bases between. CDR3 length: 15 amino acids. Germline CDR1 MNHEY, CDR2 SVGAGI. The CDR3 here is CASSPRARGGETQYF. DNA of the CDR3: TGTGCCAGCAGTCCGCGGGCCCGGGGAGGTGAGACCCAGTACTTC.

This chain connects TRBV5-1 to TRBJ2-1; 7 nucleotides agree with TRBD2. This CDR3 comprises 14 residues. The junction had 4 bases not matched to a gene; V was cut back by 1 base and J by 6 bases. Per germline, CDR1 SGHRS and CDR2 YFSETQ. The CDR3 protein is CASSLPGLSNEQFF. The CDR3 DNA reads TGCGCCAGCAGCTTGCCGGGACTATCCAATGAGCAGTTCTTC. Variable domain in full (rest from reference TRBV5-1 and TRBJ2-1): KAGVTQTPRYLIKTRGQQVTLSCSPISGHRSVSWYQQTPGQGLQFLFEYFSETQRNKGNFPGRFSGRQFSNSRSEMNVSTLELGDSALYLCASSLPGLSNEQFFGPGTRLTVL.